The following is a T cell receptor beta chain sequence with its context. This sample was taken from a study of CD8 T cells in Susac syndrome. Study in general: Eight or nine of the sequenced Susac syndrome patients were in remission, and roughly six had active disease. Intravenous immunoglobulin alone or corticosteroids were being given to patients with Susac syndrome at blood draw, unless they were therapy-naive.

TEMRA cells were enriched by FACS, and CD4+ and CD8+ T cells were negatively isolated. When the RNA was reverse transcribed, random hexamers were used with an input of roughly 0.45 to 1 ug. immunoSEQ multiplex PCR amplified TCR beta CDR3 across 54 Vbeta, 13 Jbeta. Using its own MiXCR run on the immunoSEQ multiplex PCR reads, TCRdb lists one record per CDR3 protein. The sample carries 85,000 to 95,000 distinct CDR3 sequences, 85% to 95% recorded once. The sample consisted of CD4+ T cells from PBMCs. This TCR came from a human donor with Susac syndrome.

The CDR3 nucleotides read TGTGCCAGCAGCTTCGAGCGGCCGGGGCATGGTTACGAGCAGTACTTC. Protein sequence: CASSFERPGHGYEQYF. The rearrangement links TRBV7-2 to TRBJ2-7, with D perhaps TRBD1 or TRBD2 (5 bases each). Germline values: CDR1 SGHTA, CDR2 FQGNSA. V lost 3 bases, J lost 4 bases, and 19 bases lay in between. This CDR3 spans 16 amino acids.